The rows below give T cell receptor beta chains drawn from one sample of a study of CD8 T cells in ankylosing spondylitis. Each CDR3 protein gets one entry after TCRdb re-called the 5' RACE reads with MiXCR. Among more than 250,000 distinct CDR3 sequences, around a tenth were seen once, and the ten largest hold around 10%. Sequencing used blood, either unsorted or a sorted T cell fraction (not recorded which). The receptors were gathered from a female donor with ankylosing spondylitis or in good health (not recorded which). Both conserved end residues are part of each CDR3. Fields, in order: CDR3 DNA, CDR3 protein, D gene, clone size, V gene, CDR3 length, J gene. A D gene is named only where the DNA matches it firmly. Expanded clones are given a class, and other clones once, few, many or no size at all.

TGTGCCAGCAGCCCGCGGGACAGGGGAAGAGGGCAGTTCTTC CASSPRDRGRGQFF TRBD1 many TRBV7-2 14 TRBJ2-1
TGCGCCAGCAGCCGCCGGGACAGGGCCTACGAGCAGTACTTC CASSRRDRAYEQYF TRBD1 . TRBV5-1 14 TRBJ2-7
TGTGCCAGCAGTTTCGGACACGGCCATACCTTC CASSFGHGHTF . many TRBV12-3/TRBV12-4 11 TRBJ1-2
TGTGCCAGCAGCTTAGCAAACCCCGGGACAGGGGTGTATCAGCCCCAGCATTTT CASSLANPGTGVYQPQHF TRBD1 . TRBV11-1 18 TRBJ1-5
TGTGCCAGCTCACCAATCCTATTGGCCTCAATGGGCACTGAAGCTTTCTTT CASSPILLASMGTEAFF . many TRBV18 17 TRBJ1-1
TGCGCCAGCAGCTTGGCCGGACAGGAACAAGAGACCCAGTACTTC CASSLAGQEQETQYF TRBD1 . TRBV5-1 15 TRBJ2-5
TGCAGTGCTTTTGGCTCGGTAGCTTTAGCCTACGAGCAGTACTTC CSAFGSVALAYEQYF . . TRBV20-1 15 TRBJ2-7
TGTGCCAGCAGCCAAGATCGCAATCAGCCCCAGCATTTT CASSQDRNQPQHF . . TRBV3-1 13 TRBJ1-5
TGTGCCAGCGTCCAGGGGGCTGAAGCTTTCTTT CASVQGAEAFF TRBD1 few TRBV2 11 TRBJ1-1
TGTGCCAGCAGCTCCTATAGCGGAAGCACAGATACGCAGTATTTT CASSSYSGSTDTQYF . many TRBV7-8 15 TRBJ2-3
TGCAGCGCCGGACTAGCGGGCACAAGCGCGAACACCGGGGAGCTGTTTTTT CSAGLAGTSANTGELFF TRBD2 many TRBV29-1 17 TRBJ2-2
TGCAGTGCCACGACAGGCGTCTACGAGCAGTACTTC CSATTGVYEQYF . few TRBV20-1 12 TRBJ2-7
TGTGCCAGCAGTCGGGACAGGGGGCAGGATCAGCCCCAGCATTTT CASSRDRGQDQPQHF TRBD1 many TRBV6-1 15 TRBJ1-5
TGTGCCAGCAGCTCCGGGAGTGGCGGGGGTTCCTACGAGCAGTACTTC CASSSGSGGGSYEQYF TRBD2 few TRBV7-9 16 TRBJ2-7
TGCGCCAGCAGCTTCGGCGAGAACAGGGGAAGGAACTATGGCTACACCTTC CASSFGENRGRNYGYTF TRBD1 . TRBV5-1 17 TRBJ1-2
TGTGCCAGCAGCCCTGGGACAGGGGGTACCGGGGAGCTGTTTTTT CASSPGTGGTGELFF TRBD1 . TRBV7-9 15 TRBJ2-2
TGTGCCAGCAGCATCAGACTAGCATCCAATGAGCAGTTCTTC CASSIRLASNEQFF TRBD2 many TRBV5-6 14 TRBJ2-1
TGTGCCTTTGGTTTGACCACCGGGGAGCTGTTTTTT CAFGLTTGELFF . few TRBV12-3/TRBV12-4 12 TRBJ2-2
TGCAGTGCTGCCAACCAGGGAACTTTCTTT CSAANQGTFF . many TRBV20-1 10 TRBJ1-1
TGTGCCAGCAGCCATAGAAGACAGGGCGGCGGGGAGCTGTTTTTT CASSHRRQGGGELFF TRBD1 many TRBV14 15 TRBJ2-2
TGTGCCACCAGCAGGACAGGGGCTAGCACAGATACGCAGTATTTT CATSRTGASTDTQYF TRBD1 few TRBV15 15 TRBJ2-3
TGCGCCAGCAGCCAAGAAATTGCGGGAGAGGCCTACGAGCAGTACTTC CASSQEIAGEAYEQYF TRBD2 many TRBV4-3 16 TRBJ2-7
TGTGCCAGCAGCTTAGATCAGAACACTGAAGCTTCCTTT CASSLDQNTEASF . . TRBV7-9 13 TRBJ1-1
TGCAGTGCGTCGACAGGGGGGAACACTGAAGCTTTCTTT CSASTGGNTEAFF TRBD1 many TRBV20-1 13 TRBJ1-1
TGCAGTGCTAGAGTAGTCGGAAGAGGACCGCAGTATTTT CSARVVGRGPQYF . many TRBV20-1 13 TRBJ2-3
TGCAGTGGGCCAGGACTGGTTAAAGAGAGCCAGTACTTC CSGPGLVKESQYF . . TRBV20-1 13 TRBJ2-5
TGCAGTGCTAGAGATCGTACCTCAAATGAGCAGTTCTTC CSARDRTSNEQFF . many TRBV20-1 13 TRBJ2-1